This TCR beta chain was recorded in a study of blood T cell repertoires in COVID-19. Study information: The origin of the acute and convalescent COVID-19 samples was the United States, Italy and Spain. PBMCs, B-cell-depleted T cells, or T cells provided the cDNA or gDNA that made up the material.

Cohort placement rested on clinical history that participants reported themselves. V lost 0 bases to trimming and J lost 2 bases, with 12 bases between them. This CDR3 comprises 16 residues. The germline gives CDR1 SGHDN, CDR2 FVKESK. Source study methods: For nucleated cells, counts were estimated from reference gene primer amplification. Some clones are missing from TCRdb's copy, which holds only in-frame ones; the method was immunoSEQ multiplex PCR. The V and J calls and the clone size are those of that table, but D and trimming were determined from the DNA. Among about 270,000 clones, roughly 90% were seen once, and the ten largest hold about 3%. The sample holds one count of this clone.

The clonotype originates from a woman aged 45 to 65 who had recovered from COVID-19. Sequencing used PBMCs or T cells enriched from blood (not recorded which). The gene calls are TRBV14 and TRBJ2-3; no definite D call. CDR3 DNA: TGTGCCAGCAGCCAAGAACGCGGTTATTACACAGATACGCAGTATTTT. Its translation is CASSQERGYYTDTQYF.